Reported below is one T cell receptor (beta chain). What it recognizes is unknown. This record belongs to a study of cytomegalovirus exposure and HLA in healthy donors. Germline V gene sequence: CDR1 MNHEY, CDR2 SVGAGI. The CDR3 is made up of 13 amino acids. V was trimmed by 5 bases and J by 8 bases, leaving 10 bases between them. Study-wide points: Sequencing likely produced, as an artifact, a cluster of highly shared sequence variants.

Amplification used 60 Vbeta primers and 13 Jbeta primers. Only in-frame clones appear in the TCRdb table, and some are missing; sequencing was by immunoSEQ multiplex PCR. The repertoire table contains about 200,000 clones. This TCR was recovered from a man younger than 40 in good health and CMV-seronegative. The chain joins TRBV6-5 to TRBJ1-6; no reliable D call. The sequenced sample was PBMCs. CDR3 nucleotides: TGTGCCAGCAGTACAACTCAGGATTCACCCCTCCACTTT. This translates into CASSTTQDSPLHF.